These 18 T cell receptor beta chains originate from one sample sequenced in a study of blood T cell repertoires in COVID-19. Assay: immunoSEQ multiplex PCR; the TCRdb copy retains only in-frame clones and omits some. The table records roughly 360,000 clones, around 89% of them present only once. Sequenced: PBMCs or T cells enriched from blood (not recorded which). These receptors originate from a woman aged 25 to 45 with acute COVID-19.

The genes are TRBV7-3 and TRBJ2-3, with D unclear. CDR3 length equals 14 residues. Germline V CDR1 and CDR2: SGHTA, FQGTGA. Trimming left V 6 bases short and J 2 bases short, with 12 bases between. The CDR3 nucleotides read TGTGCCAGCAGTCTCAAACTTCACACAGATACGCAGTATTTT. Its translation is CASSLKLHTDTQYF.

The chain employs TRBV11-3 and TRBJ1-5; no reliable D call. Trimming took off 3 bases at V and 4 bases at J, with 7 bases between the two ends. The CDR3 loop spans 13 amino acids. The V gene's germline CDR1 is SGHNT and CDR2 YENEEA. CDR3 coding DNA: TGTGCCAGCAGCTTGGCCAGTAATCAGCCCCAGCATTTT. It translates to CASSLASNQPQHF.

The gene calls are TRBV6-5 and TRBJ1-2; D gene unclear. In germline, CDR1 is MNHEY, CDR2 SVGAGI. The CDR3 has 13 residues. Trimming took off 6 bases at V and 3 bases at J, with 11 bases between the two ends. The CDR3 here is CASRDSQHYGYTF. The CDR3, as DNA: TGTGCCAGCAGGGACTCCCAGCACTATGGCTACACCTTC.

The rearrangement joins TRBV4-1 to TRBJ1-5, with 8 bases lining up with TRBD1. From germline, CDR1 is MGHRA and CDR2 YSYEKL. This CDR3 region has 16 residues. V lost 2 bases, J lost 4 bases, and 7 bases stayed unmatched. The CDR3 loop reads CASSQLGQGGNQPQHF. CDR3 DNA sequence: TGCGCCAGCAGCCAACTTGGACAGGGTGGAAATCAGCCCCAGCATTTT.

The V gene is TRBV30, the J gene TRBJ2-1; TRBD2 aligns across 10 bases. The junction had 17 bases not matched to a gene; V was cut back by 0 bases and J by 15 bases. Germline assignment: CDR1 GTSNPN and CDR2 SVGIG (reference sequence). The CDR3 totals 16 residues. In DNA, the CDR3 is TGTGCCTGGAGTGTTTTTTCCGGTCTAGCGGGGGCTCTGCGGTTCTTC. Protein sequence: CAWSVFSGLAGALRFF.

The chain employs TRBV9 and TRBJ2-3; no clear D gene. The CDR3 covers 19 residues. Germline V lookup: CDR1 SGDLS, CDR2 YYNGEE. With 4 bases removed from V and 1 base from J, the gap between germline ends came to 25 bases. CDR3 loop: CASSTRNPISLYGTDTQYF. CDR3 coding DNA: TGTGCCAGCAGCACCCGAAACCCAATTAGCCTCTACGGCACAGATACGCAGTATTTT.

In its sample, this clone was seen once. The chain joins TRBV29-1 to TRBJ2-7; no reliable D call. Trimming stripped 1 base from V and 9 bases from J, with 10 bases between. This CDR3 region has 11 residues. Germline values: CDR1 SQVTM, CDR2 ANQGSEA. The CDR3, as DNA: TGCAGCGTTGAAGCCCCCGGTGCGCAGTACTTC. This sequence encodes CSVEAPGAQYF.

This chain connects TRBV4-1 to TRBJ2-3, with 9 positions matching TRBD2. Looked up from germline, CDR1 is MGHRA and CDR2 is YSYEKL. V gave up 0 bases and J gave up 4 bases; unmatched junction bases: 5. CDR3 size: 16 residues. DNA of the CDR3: TGCGCCAGCAGCCAAGATGAGCGGGGGGCGTCAGATACGCAGTATTTT. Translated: CASSQDERGASDTQYF.

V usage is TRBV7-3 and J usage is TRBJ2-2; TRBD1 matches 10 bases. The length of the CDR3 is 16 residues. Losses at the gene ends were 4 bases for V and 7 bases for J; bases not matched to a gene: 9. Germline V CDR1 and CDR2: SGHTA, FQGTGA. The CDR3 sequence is CASSSSGTGVIGELFF. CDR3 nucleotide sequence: TGTGCCAGCAGCTCATCCGGGACAGGGGTGATCGGGGAGCTGTTTTTT.

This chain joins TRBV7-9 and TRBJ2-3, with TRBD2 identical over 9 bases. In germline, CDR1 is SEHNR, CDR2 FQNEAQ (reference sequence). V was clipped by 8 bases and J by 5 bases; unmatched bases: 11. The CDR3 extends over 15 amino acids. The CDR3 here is CASRDSGGNGDTQYF. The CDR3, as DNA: TGTGCCAGCCGGGATAGCGGGGGAAATGGAGATACGCAGTATTTT.

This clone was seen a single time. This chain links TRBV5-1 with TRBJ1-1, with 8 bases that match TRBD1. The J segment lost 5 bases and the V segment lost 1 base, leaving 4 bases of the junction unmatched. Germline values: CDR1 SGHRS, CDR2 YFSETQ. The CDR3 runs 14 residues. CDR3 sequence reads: CASSLKWTGTEAFF. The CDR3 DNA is TGCGCCAGCAGCTTGAAATGGACAGGGACTGAAGCTTTCTTT.

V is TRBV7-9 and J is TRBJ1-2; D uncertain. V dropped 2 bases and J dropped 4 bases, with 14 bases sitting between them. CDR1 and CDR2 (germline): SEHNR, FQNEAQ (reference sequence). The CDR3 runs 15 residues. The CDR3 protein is CASSLFGQPTYGYTF. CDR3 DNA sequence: TGTGCCAGCAGCTTATTTGGGCAGCCCACCTATGGCTACACCTTC.

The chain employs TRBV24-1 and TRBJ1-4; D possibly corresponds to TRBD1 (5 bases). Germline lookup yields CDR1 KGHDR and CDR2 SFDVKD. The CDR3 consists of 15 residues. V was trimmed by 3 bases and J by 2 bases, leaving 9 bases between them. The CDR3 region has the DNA TGTGCCACCAGTGATGCAGGGTCGACTAATGAAAAACTGTTTTTT. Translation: CATSDAGSTNEKLFF.

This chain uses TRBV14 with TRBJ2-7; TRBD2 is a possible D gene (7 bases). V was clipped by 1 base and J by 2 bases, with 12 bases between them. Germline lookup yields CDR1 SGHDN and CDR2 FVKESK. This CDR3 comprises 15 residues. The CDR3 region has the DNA TGTGCCAGCAGCCAAGGACGGGGGGCTACCTACGAGCAGTACTTC. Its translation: CASSQGRGATYEQYF.

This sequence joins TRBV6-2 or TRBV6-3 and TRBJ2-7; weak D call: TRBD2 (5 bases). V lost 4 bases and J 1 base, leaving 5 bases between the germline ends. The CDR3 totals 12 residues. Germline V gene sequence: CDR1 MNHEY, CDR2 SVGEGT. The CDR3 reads CASSSGSYEQYF. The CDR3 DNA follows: TGTGCCAGCAGTTCGGGATCCTACGAGCAGTACTTC.

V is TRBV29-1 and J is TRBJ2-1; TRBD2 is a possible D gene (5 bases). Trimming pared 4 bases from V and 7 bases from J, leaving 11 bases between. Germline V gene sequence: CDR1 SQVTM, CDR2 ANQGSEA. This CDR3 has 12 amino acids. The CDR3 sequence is CSVVVRRNEQFF. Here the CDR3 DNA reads TGCAGCGTTGTAGTCAGGAGGAATGAGCAGTTCTTC.

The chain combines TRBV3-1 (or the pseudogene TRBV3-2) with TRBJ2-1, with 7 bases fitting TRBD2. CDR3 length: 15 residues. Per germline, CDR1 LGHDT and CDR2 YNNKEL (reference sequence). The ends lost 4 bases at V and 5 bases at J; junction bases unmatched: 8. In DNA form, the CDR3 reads TGTGCCAGCAGCCTCAGGCCGGGGGGTAACAATGAGCAGTTCTTC. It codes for CASSLRPGGNNEQFF.

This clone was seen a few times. DNA of the CDR3: TGTGCCAGCAGCTTAAATCGCCCAGGGGGCGGTTTAAATTCACCCCTCCACTTT. Its protein product is CASSLNRPGGGLNSPLHF. The chain employs TRBV7-3 and TRBJ1-6, with TRBD1 matching over 8 bases. The junction had 12 bases not matched to a gene; V was cut back by 1 base and J by 7 bases. This CDR3 contains 18 residues. Germline V gene lookup returns CDR1 SGHTA and CDR2 FQGTGA.